This T cell receptor (beta chain) was observed in a study of human T cells and chemical hapten exposure. The wider study: Per-sample variation in TCR yield stemmed mainly from small pooled library volume differences. Notes on the study in general: TCRs exceeding 1 in 1000 frequency stayed unchanged with DPC sensitization.

About this clonotype: Its antigen is undetermined.

Trimming took off 4 bases at V and 7 bases at J, with 7 bases between the two ends. In germline, CDR1 is MNHNS, CDR2 SASEGT. This CDR3 has 12 residues. It was from unfractionated whole blood that total RNA was extracted. In the library, unique molecular identifiers were attached to individual cDNA molecules. Original handling: There were a median of around 97,000 TCRs per sample, with a range from roughly 20,000 to 700,000. TCRdb reprocessed the 5' RACE reads with MiXCR, giving one entry per CDR3 protein. TCRdb, not the authors, supplied the V and J calls. In the table there are about 81,000 distinct CDR3 sequences, roughly 7.7% of which are singletons.

The receptor comes from a male donor in good health. The chain recombines TRBV6-1 with TRBJ2-2; no clear D gene. CDR3 DNA sequence: TGTGCCAGCAGTGTAATGGACGGGGAGCTGTTTTTT. Amino acid sequence: CASSVMDGELFF.